One and the same sample provided the 13 T cell receptor beta chains below, sequenced in a study of cytomegalovirus exposure and HLA in healthy donors. Both 60 Vbeta primers and 13 Jbeta primers went into the PCR. The table came from immunoSEQ multiplex PCR; TCRdb's copy has only in-frame clones and leaves some out. The sample carries 100,000 to 150,000 clones, 80% to 90% recorded once. Sequenced sample: PBMCs. The receptors come from a woman aged 40 to 50 in good health and CMV-seropositive.

The chain combines TRBV15 with TRBJ2-5, with 8 bases lining up with TRBD2. V dropped 3 bases and J dropped 2; count of bases not matched to a gene: 8. The CDR3 is 16 amino acids. Germline V gene sequence: CDR1 LNHNV, CDR2 YYDKDF (reference sequence). The CDR3 protein is CATSSISGIGQETQYF. Here the CDR3 DNA reads TGTGCCACCAGCAGCATTAGCGGGATAGGGCAAGAGACCCAGTACTTC.

In DNA, the CDR3 is TGCGCCAGCAGCCAAGCCCCCCCGACAGGGAACCTCGTCGAGACCCAGTACTTC. This gives the protein CASSQAPPTGNLVETQYF. The chain joins TRBV4-3 to TRBJ2-5, with 7 nucleotides matching TRBD1. Germline CDR1 reads LGHNA; CDR2 reads YSLEER. The CDR3 consists of 18 residues. With V trimmed by 1 base and J by 5 bases, 16 bases remained unmatched.

V is TRBV4-1 and J is TRBJ2-1; 7 nucleotides match TRBD1. Losses at the gene ends were 3 bases for V and 0 bases for J; bases not matched to a gene: 5. The CDR3 sequence is 16 residues long. Germline V CDR1 and CDR2: MGHRA, YSYEKL. CDR3 residues: CASSHPGQSSYNEQFF. The CDR3 coding sequence is TGCGCCAGCAGCCACCCGGGACAGTCCTCCTACAATGAGCAGTTCTTC.

CDR3 coding DNA: TGCGCCAGCAGCGGACTAGCGGGTCCTCAAGGGGGGGATACGCAGTATTTT. Translating gives CASSGLAGPQGGDTQYF. The chain recombines TRBV5-1 with TRBJ2-3, with 11 bases matching TRBD2. Germline V gene sequence: CDR1 SGHRS, CDR2 YFSETQ. The V and J ends lost 4 bases and 6 bases, in that order; junction bases with no gene match: 13. This CDR3 has 17 amino acids. The complete variable domain, with remaining parts taken from reference TRBV5-1 and TRBJ2-3, reads KAGVTQTPRYLIKTRGQQVTLSCSPISGHRSVSWYQQTPGQGLQFLFEYFSETQRNKGNFPGRFSGRQFSNSRSEMNVSTLELGDSALYLCASSGLAGPQGGDTQYFGPGTRLTVL.

The chain couples TRBV28 to TRBJ1-2; TRBD1 matches 9 bases. From germline, CDR1 is MDHEN and CDR2 SYDVKM. With 4 bases clipped from V and 3 bases from J, the junction kept 18 bases outside the gene matches. There are 19 residues in the CDR3. Here the CDR3 reads CASSSQTDRGESWDYGYTF. CDR3 sequence (DNA): TGTGCCAGCAGTTCCCAAACGGACAGGGGCGAATCGTGGGACTATGGCTACACCTTC.

The chain links TRBV4-3 to TRBJ2-3; 7 bases align to TRBD1. The CDR3 covers 16 residues. Per the germline V gene, CDR1 is LGHNA and CDR2 is YSLEER. V was clipped by 0 bases and J by 2 bases; unmatched bases: 5. The CDR3 DNA follows: TGCGCCAGCAGCCAAGACAAGGGGGCGCCCACAGATACGCAGTATTTT. Translation: CASSQDKGAPTDTQYF.

In the case of this clone: One end of the junction varies from germline; a read error may be responsible. J is TRBJ1-2 and V is TRBV18, with D unresolved. The CDR3 length is 15 residues. In germline, CDR1 is KGHSH, CDR2 LQKENI. The CDR3 region is CASSSPWTGLYGYTF. The CDR3 DNA reads TGTGCCAGCTCATCACCCTGGACCGGACTATATGGCTACACCTTC.

The chain is built from TRBV7-6 and TRBJ1-1, with D perhaps TRBD1 (5 bases). Germline CDR1 and CDR2: SGHVS and FNYEAQ. This CDR3 has 13 amino acids. V was shortened by 8 bases and J by 1 base, with 11 bases between the two germline ends. The CDR3 protein is CASGSGGNTEAFF. CDR3 nucleotide sequence: TGTGCCAGCGGATCCGGGGGGAACACTGAAGCTTTCTTT.

The chain uses TRBV27 and TRBJ2-5, with 10 positions matching TRBD2. V shed 3 bases, J shed 4 bases, and the junction held 11 bases outside the gene matches. CDR3 length: 17 amino acids. The germline gives CDR1 MNHEY, CDR2 SMNVEV (reference sequence). The chain's CDR3 is CASSLGSASGSRETQYF. CDR3 nucleotide sequence: TGTGCCAGCAGTTTGGGATCGGCTAGCGGGAGTCGAGAGACCCAGTACTTC.

The chain couples TRBV19 to TRBJ2-1; 8 nucleotides match TRBD2. CDR1 is LNHDA, CDR2 SQIVND, per germline (reference sequence). V shed 3 bases and J 9 bases; nucleotides not matched to a gene: 13. This CDR3 has 16 amino acids. The CDR3 DNA sequence: TGTGCCAGTAGTATTAAGAACGTAGCGGGGTCGGGTGAGCAGTTCTTC. Protein sequence: CASSIKNVAGSGEQFF.

This rearrangement joins TRBV5-1 to TRBJ2-7; 10 nucleotides match TRBD1. V dropped 1 base and J dropped 6; count of bases not matched to a gene: 7. This CDR3 contains 15 residues. Germline V CDR1 and CDR2: SGHRS, YFSETQ. DNA of the CDR3: TGCGCCAGCAGCTTGAATGGACAGGGGGGAAGCGAGCAGTACTTC. It encodes CASSLNGQGGSEQYF.

The rearrangement joins TRBV5-6 to TRBJ2-1; 11 nucleotides match TRBD1. The CDR3 length is 16 residues. Germline V gives CDR1 SGHDT, CDR2 YYEEEE. The V and J ends lost 4 bases and 2 bases, in that order; junction bases with no gene match: 5. This CDR3 reads CASSLDRGRTYNEQFF. The CDR3 bases are TGTGCCAGCAGCCTGGACAGGGGGCGGACCTACAATGAGCAGTTCTTC.

The chain is built from TRBV5-4 and TRBJ2-1, with D uncertain. Trimming took off 5 bases at V and 0 bases at J, with 12 bases between the two ends. This CDR3 has 15 amino acids. Germline V gene sequence: CDR1 SGHNT, CDR2 YYREEE (reference sequence). CDR3 sequence: CASRQDTSSYNEQFF. The CDR3 DNA reads TGTGCCAGCAGACAAGACACCAGCTCCTACAATGAGCAGTTCTTC.